This T cell receptor beta chain was observed in a study of shared clonotypes between healthy human individuals. Study outcomes and limitations: Naive subsets generally had larger estimated richness than memory subsets.

This CDR3 region has 15 residues. J was trimmed by 1 base and V by 7 bases; bases with no gene match: 5. Germline-derived CDR1 and CDR2 are SNHLY and FYNNEI. CD45RO-negative CD8 cells positively selected for CCR7 made up the naive population, which excluded terminally differentiated effector memory CD45RA+ cells. Recent acute infections and vaccinations were absent in the healthy HIV-negative adult donors. Sequencing used immunoSEQ multiplex PCR; TCRdb keeps in-frame clones, though not all of them. The sample contains over 2,000,000 clones, just under 95% of which appear only once. About this clone: Its matching antigen is unknown.

The chain combines TRBV2 with TRBJ2-1; 9 nucleotides align to TRBD1. This TCR was recovered from a man between 18 and 35 years old in good health. Some clones in this sample may be carry-over from other donors' samples. Sample: naive CD8+ T cells from PBMCs. The CDR3 region has the DNA TGTGCCAGCAATGACAGGGGGAGTTCCTACAATGAGCAGTTCTTC. Encoded protein: CASNDRGSSYNEQFF.